Detailed here is one TCR beta chain. The record originates from a study of shared clonotypes between healthy human individuals. Across the study: The cohort comprised a couple of women and a few men. Their ages spanned 18 to 49 years.

Germline V lookup: CDR1 SGHRS, CDR2 YFSETQ. Germline trimming cut 1 base from V and 1 base from J; bases unmatched to any gene: 1. This CDR3 has 15 amino acids. Adults of Caucasian background living in Nashville, Tennessee made up all donors. Repertoires were generated with immunoSEQ multiplex PCR, while TCRdb's copy carries only in-frame clones and drops some. The sample contains approximately 99,000 clones, approximately 70% of which appear only once. This chain connects TRBV5-1 to TRBJ2-2, with 7 bases identical to TRBD2. The receptor comes from a woman in her twenties or thirties in good health. The sample comprised memory CD8+ T cells sorted from blood. As for subset: CD45RO+ cells pooled with CCR7-negative TemRA cells. This CDR3 reads CASSLRGENTGELFF. The CDR3 bases are TGCGCCAGCAGCTTGCGGGGGGAGAACACCGGGGAGCTGTTTTTT.